The T cell receptor (beta chain) under discussion was sequenced for a study of pediatric ulcerative colitis. Study details: Ulcerative colitis patients had pancolitis or left-sided colitis, with confirming histology.

The survey-level immunoSEQ assay was used. The method was immunoSEQ multiplex PCR; TCRdb's version includes in-frame clones alone and lacks a portion of them. The data hold about 64,000 clones, with 85% to 90% observed a single time. CDR1 is SGHRS and CDR2 is YFSETQ in the germline V gene. This CDR3 region has 16 residues. Trimming took 6 bases from V and 3 from J; bases not matched to a gene: 12. Note on this clone: Its antigen is as yet unknown.

Study-wide results and limits: Total lymphocyte DNA, not sorted subsets, was the template.

This receptor was obtained from a boy aged 10-17 years with severe ulcerative colitis. The chain links TRBV5-1 to TRBJ1-1; 9 positions agree with TRBD1. The sequenced material came from blood. The CDR3 sequence: CASNLGQGGGYTEAFF. DNA of the CDR3: TGCGCCAGCAATTTGGGACAGGGAGGAGGTTACACTGAAGCTTTCTTT.